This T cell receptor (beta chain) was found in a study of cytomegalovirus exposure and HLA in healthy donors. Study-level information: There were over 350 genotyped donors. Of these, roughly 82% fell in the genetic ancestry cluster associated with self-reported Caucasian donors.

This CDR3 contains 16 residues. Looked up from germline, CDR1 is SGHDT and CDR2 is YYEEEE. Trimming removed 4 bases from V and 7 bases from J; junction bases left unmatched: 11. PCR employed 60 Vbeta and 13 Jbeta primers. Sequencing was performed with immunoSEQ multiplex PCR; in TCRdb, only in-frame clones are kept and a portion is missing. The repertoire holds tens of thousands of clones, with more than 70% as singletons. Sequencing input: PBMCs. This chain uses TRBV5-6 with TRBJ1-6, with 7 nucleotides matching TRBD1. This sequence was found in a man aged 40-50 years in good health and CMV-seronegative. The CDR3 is CASSRFGQATNSPLHF. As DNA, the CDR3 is TGTGCCAGCAGCCGTTTTGGACAGGCCACGAATTCACCCCTCCACTTT. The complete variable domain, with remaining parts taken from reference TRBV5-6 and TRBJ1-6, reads DAGVTQSPTHLIKTRGQQVTLRCSPKSGHDTVSWYQQALGQGPQFIFQYYEEEERQRGNFPDRFSGHQFPNYSSELNVNALLLGDSALYLCASSRFGQATNSPLHFGNGTRLTVT.